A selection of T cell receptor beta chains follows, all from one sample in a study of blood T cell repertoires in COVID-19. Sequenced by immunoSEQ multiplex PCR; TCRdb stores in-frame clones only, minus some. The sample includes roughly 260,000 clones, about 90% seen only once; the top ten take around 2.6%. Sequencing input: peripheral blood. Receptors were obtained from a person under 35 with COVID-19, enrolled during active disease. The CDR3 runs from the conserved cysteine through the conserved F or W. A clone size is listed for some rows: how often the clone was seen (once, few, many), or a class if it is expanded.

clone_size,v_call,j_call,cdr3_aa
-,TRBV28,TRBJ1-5,CASSRDRSNQPQHF
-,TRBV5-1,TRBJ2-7,CASSREGLAGPYEQYF
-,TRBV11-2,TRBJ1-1,CASSSGQGSTEAFF
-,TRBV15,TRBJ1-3,CATQNAGGNTIYF
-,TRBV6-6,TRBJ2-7,CASSYDSGAYEQYF
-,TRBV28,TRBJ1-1,CASSRTGTGNTEAFF
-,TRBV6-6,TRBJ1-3,CASVPGSGNTIYF
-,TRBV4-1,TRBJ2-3,CASSSAGVGTDTQYF
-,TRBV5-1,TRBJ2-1,CASSYRTRIDEQFF
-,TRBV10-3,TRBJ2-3,CAIRQGSSTDTQYF
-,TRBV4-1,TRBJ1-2,CASSRGTDYGYTF
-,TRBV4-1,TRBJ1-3,CASSPQGGVDTIYF
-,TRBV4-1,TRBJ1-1,CASSQGTYEGGSSFF
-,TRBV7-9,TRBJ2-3,CASSPPDTSTDTQYF
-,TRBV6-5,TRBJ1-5,CASSYGQGGQPQHF
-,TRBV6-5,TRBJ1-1,CASTEAAWGNTEAFF
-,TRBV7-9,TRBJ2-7,CASSPPVGTGDYEQYF
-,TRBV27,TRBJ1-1,CASSTSDSSTEAFF
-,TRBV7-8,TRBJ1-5,CASSRGTGSSNQPQHF
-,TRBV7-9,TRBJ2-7,CASSLGSGSSYEQYF
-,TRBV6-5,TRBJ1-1,CASSYDFNTEAFF
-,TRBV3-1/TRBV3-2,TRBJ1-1,CASSRTSQPLPNTEAFF
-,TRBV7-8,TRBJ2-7,CASSPTTGGYEQYF
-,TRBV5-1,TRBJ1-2,CASSLEGELYGYTF
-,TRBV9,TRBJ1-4,CASSVGQGRPNEKLFF
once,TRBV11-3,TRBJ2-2,CASSSSGSTGELFF
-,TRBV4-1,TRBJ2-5,CASSITEKGAGETQYF
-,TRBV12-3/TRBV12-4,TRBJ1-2,CASRRQGAGGYTF
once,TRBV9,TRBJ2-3,CASSVALAGSTDTQYF
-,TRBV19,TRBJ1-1,CASSSQGQGRTEAFF
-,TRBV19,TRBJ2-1,CASSIASGLYNEQFF
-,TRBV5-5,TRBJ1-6,CASSGSSYNSPLHF
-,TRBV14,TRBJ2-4,CASSLTRGGLDIQYF
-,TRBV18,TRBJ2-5,CASSTRTGVQETQYF
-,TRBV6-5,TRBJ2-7,CASSSSGYEQYF
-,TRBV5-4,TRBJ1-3,CASSLDGRNTIYF
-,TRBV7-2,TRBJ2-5,CASSLGTSGSWETQYF
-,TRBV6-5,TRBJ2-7,CASSYSRGGSTYEQYF
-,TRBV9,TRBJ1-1,CASSVEGAGTEAFF
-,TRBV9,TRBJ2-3,CASSVALAGGTQYF
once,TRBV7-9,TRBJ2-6,CASSRGGSGANVLTF
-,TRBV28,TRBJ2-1,CASSSQITLAGGRNEQFF
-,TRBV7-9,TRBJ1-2,CASSLVNSRSQDNYGYTF
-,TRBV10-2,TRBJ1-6,CASRGEDSPLHF
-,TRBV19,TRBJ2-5,CASSPQDRGQETQYF
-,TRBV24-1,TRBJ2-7,CATPRSVEQYF